The entry below gives a single T cell receptor (beta chain) sequence along with its context. It lacks a known antigen. No base quality information exists; no much larger clone differs at one position. TCRbeta CDR3 regions were amplified from genomic DNA using the immunoSEQ Assay, a bias-controlled multiplex PCR. As for how the authors treated the data: The number of nucleated cells in each sample was estimated from the amplification of reference gene primers within the assay. Sequence reads were collapsed and filtered to measure the absolute abundance of every unique TCRbeta CDR3 rearrangement. Productive Simpson clonality was computed per sample as the square root of Simpson's diversity index over productive rearrangements. Held by TCRdb, this immuneACCESS table contains in-frame sequences only and omits some clones. Under half of the omission traces to an unresolved V gene where checked; the cause of the rest is unknown. V and J calls and clone size follow that table, whereas D and trimming were derived from the DNA. The sample table holds about 90,000 clones, of which 89% were seen once. 3% to 4% of the sample lies in the top ten.

The data belong to a study of blood T cell repertoires in COVID-19 (dated by TCRdb to 2018 to 2020). About the investigation overall: Samples from collaborators originated in the United States, Italy and Spain and spanned both the acute and convalescent phases of COVID-19. The material from the prospective study consisted of cDNA or gDNA derived from T cells, B-cell-depleted T cells, or PBMCs. Deeply sampled blood TCRbeta repertoires from subjects exposed to, actively infected with, or recovered from COVID-19 were included in the dataset. A freely available public database, intended as a resource for researchers studying the immune response to SARS-CoV-2, is where the repertoires were released. The samples were drawn from two sources: the first 160 participants of the ongoing ImmuneRACE study, and about 1,300 subjects contributed by 6 global collaborators. A de-identified subject ID, COVID-19 status, age in years and sex were almost always included in the sample metadata. Where available, HLA class I and class II types were obtained from metadata supplied by the sample provider rather than from assay-based typing. General study outcomes and caveats: How much clinical and demographic metadata was included differed by source and by participant, and the metadata was provided uncurated.

The V end gives up 5 bases and the J end 3 bases, leaving 6 bases in the junction not matched to a gene. CDR1 and CDR2 (MNHNY, SVGAGI) derive from the germline V gene (reference sequence). Taken from cysteine to phenylalanine, the CDR3 has 14 residues. CDR3 DNA only is kept here, 42 bases in frame from base 1. Collaborating institutions collected whole blood in K2EDTA tubes following their own protocols. For TCRbeta analysis, collaborator samples were shipped as frozen whole blood, as isolated PBMCs, or as DNA extracted from either sample type. The chain is assembled from TRBV6-6 and TRBJ1-2, and 7 junctional nucleotides match TRBD1. The source of this sequence is a woman in her 70s with acute or convalescent COVID-19. The sample was peripheral blood. The nucleotide sequence is given as TGTGCCAGCAGTACGGCCGGGACAGACTATGGCTACACCTTC. Translated, this gives CASSTAGTDYGYTF.